This T cell receptor (beta chain) is from a study of cytomegalovirus exposure and HLA in healthy donors. Study details: Roughly four fifths of a few hundred genotyped donors fell in the Caucasian-associated ancestry cluster.

In the case of this clone: Its antigen is as yet unknown.

Study observations and caveats: The authors reported that TCR beta sequences could predict HLA-A and HLA-B alleles. These predictions were accurate for most subjects in the first cohort. In an earlier analysis, in about 530 donors, most V segments appeared productive either ~90% or ~30% of the time. A later analysis associated 15,000 or so TCR beta sequences with HLA alleles at a 0.05 false discovery rate.

The PCR was carried out with 60 Vbeta primers and 13 Jbeta primers. Sequencing used immunoSEQ multiplex PCR; TCRdb keeps in-frame clones, though not all of them. This table holds about 200,000 clones, 75% to 85% found once. The receptor comes from a woman in her forties or fifties in good health and CMV-seronegative. The sequenced sample was PBMCs.

CDR3 region: CASREFGTGGSWPQHF. The CDR3 DNA follows: TGTGCCAGCAGGGAATTCGGGACAGGGGGCAGTTGGCCCCAGCATTTT. The chain joins TRBV2 to TRBJ1-5; TRBD1 aligns across 12 bases. The V gene end was trimmed by 6 bases and the J gene end by 9 bases; junction bases not matched to a gene: 12. CDR1 is SNHLY, CDR2 FYNNEI, per germline. CDR3 length: 16 amino acids.